These 5 T cell receptor beta chains were all obtained from the same sample, sequenced in a study of regulatory T cells in long-lasting Graves disease. Time point here: newly diagnosed GD, antithyroid drugs for less than 3 months. The TCR library used RNA extracted from PBMCs. Arm-PCR of CDR3 regions with iRepertoire HTBI primers generated TCR beta libraries. TCRdb called the multiplex PCR reads again in MiXCR, with one record for every CDR3 protein. The sample includes a few hundred thousand distinct CDR3 sequences, approximately 18% of them seen just once. This same sample was also part of a study on T cells in Graves' hyperthyroidism and ophthalmopathy.

Sequencing was performed on peripheral blood mononuclear cells (PBMCs), taken at new diagnosis, from a patient treated with antithyroid drugs. The receptors derive from a woman aged 25 to 45 with Graves disease.

This clonotype was seen many times. V gene TRBV5-5 combines with J gene TRBJ1-1; D is unresolved. The CDR3 length is 15 residues. Germline V gives CDR1 SGHKS, CDR2 YYEKEE (reference sequence). Trimming shortened V by 0 bases and J by 3 bases, and 12 bases separated the two germline ends. The CDR3 nucleotides are TGTGCCAGCAGCTTGGCATCTAGACCGTACACTGAAGCTTTCTTT. Protein: CASSLASRPYTEAFF.

This clonotype has at least ten counts. The chain carries TRBV7-8 and TRBJ1-3; D might be TRBD1 (6 bases). This CDR3 contains 16 residues. Trimming cost V 2 bases and J 0 bases, with 11 bases left between them. CDR1 is SGHVS, CDR2 FQNEAQ, per germline. This CDR3 reads CASSLPQGISGNTIYF. CDR3 in DNA: TGTGCCAGCAGCTTACCCCAGGGGATCTCTGGAAACACCATATATTTT.

This clonotype showed up many times. The chain has TRBV6-5 and TRBJ2-7; 13 nucleotides line up with TRBD2. The germline CDR1 and CDR2 sequences are MNHEY and SVGAGI. The CDR3 has 20 amino acids. With V trimmed by 4 bases and J by 0 bases, 15 bases remained unmatched. CDR3: CASSSRTGLAGARGSYEQYF. DNA for the CDR3: TGTGCCAGCAGTTCCCGAACCGGACTAGCGGGAGCGCGAGGCTCCTACGAGCAGTACTTC.

This chain connects TRBV6-5 to TRBJ1-3; D is unclear. Per germline, CDR1 MNHEY and CDR2 SVGAGI. V shed 4 bases and J shed 0 bases, with 13 bases lying between them. The CDR3 loop spans 16 amino acids. The CDR3 DNA reads TGTGCCAGCAGTTCGTTCTGGGCGCGCTCTGGAAACACCATATATTTT. The encoded protein is CASSSFWARSGNTIYF.

This clonotype showed up just a few times. The V gene is TRBV6-2 or TRBV6-3, the J gene TRBJ1-2, with D possibly matching TRBD1 (5 bases). Trimming removed 6 bases at V and 8 bases at J, with 16 bases between. The germline gives CDR1 MNHEY, CDR2 SVGEGT. The CDR3 has 13 residues. The CDR3 protein is CASSPPSGLGYTF. The CDR3 coding sequence is TGTGCCAGCAGCCCTCCATCGGGGCTAGGCTACACCTTC.